This T cell receptor beta chain originates from a study of T cell changes during pregnancy in multiple sclerosis. Using immunoSEQ multiplex PCR, the repertoire was profiled, and TCRdb retains in-frame clones only, with some absent. The sample shows roughly 80,000 clones, 85% to 95% of them seen only once. In germline, CDR1 is GTSNPN, CDR2 SVGIG (reference sequence). The CDR3 contains 15 residues. V lost 0 bases and J lost 9; bases outside the gene matches: 9. The sample here was peripheral blood, taken in the second trimester of pregnancy. The chain carries TRBV30 and TRBJ2-1; 9 nucleotides align to TRBD2. The sequence was obtained from a female donor with multiple sclerosis, enrolled in a pregnancy study. The CDR3 DNA reads TGTGCCTGGAGTGTACTTGCGGGGGGGCGTAGTGAGCAGTTCTTC. It specifies CAWSVLAGGRSEQFF. Based on the CDR3 plus reference TRBV30 and TRBJ2-1, the full variable domain is SQTIHQWPATLVQPVGSPLSLECTVEGTSNPNLYWYRQAAGRGLQLLFYSVGIGQISSEVPQNLSASRPQDRQFILSSKKLLLSDSGFYLCAWSVLAGGRSEQFFGPGTRLTVL.